This is a list of T cell receptor beta chains from one sample in a study of regulatory T cells. This table comes from immunoSEQ multiplex PCR, and its TCRdb copy is limited to in-frame clones, with some not included. Seen here are over 35,000 clones, about 89% observed once, and the top ten hold about 2.5%. Sequenced material: conventional CD4+ T cells sorted from blood. These TCRs come from a young adult with CD3G deficiency. CDR3s include the opening cysteine and the closing phenylalanine or tryptophan. A D gene is named only where the DNA matches it firmly. Clone size is stated in some rows and not others, as once, few, many or a class when expanded.

v_gene	j_gene	abundance	d_gene	CDR3aa	CDR3nt
TRBV7-9	TRBJ2-3	NA	NA	CASSLETRTDTQYF	TGTGCCAGCAGCTTAGAAACACGCACAGATACGCAGTATTTT
TRBV5-1	TRBJ2-1	NA	NA	CASSFLADDNEQFF	TGCGCCAGCAGCTTTCTTGCCGATGACAATGAGCAGTTCTTC
TRBV5-1	TRBJ2-5	NA	NA	CASSLVGETQYF	TGCGCCAGCAGCTTGGTTGGGGAGACCCAGTACTTC
TRBV5-1	TRBJ2-3	NA	NA	CASRRGYTDTQYF	TGCGCCAGCAGGCGGGGATACACAGATACGCAGTATTTT
TRBV5-1	TRBJ2-3	NA	TRBD1	CASSIGTGGDTQYF	TGCGCCAGCAGCATCGGGACAGGGGGAGATACGCAGTATTTT
TRBV5-1	TRBJ2-3	NA	NA	CASSRGRGYTDTQYF	TGCGCCAGCAGCCGGGGTCGGGGATACACAGATACGCAGTATTTT
TRBV7-9	TRBJ2-7	NA	NA	CASSLSGRPGDEQYF	TGTGCCAGCAGCTTATCGGGACGACCAGGGGACGAGCAGTACTTC
TRBV5-1	TRBJ1-4	NA	NA	CASSLAARPGEKLFF	TGCGCCAGCAGCTTGGCCGCGCGGCCGGGTGAAAAACTGTTTTTT
TRBV10-3	TRBJ2-7	once	NA	CAIRKTGASYEQYF	TGTGCCATCAGGAAGACAGGAGCCTCCTACGAGCAGTACTTC
TRBV6-1	TRBJ2-1	NA	TRBD2	CASRGSGRNEQFF	TGTGCCAGCAGGGGTAGCGGGAGGAATGAGCAGTTCTTC
TRBV19	TRBJ2-4	NA	NA	CASSSLASGTKNIQYF	TGTGCCAGTAGTTCCCTAGCGAGCGGTACCAAAAACATTCAGTACTTC
TRBV6-1	TRBJ2-7	NA	TRBD2	CASSVRGEYEQYF	TGTGCCAGCAGTGTTCGGGGGGAGTACGAGCAGTACTTC
TRBV7-8	TRBJ2-2	NA	NA	CASSPQRTGPGELFF	TGTGCCAGCAGCCCCCAGCGAACAGGGCCCGGGGAGCTGTTTTTT
TRBV28	TRBJ1-2	NA	NA	CASSPRSYGYTF	TGTGCCAGCAGCCCTAGGTCCTATGGCTACACCTTC
TRBV10-3	TRBJ1-1	NA	TRBD1	CAISEGTGGTEAFF	TGTGCCATCAGTGAAGGGACAGGGGGAACTGAAGCTTTCTTT
TRBV10-3	TRBJ2-2	NA	NA	CAISESRAGGELFF	TGTGCCATCAGTGAGTCCAGGGCCGGCGGGGAGCTGTTTTTT
TRBV6-1	TRBJ1-5	NA	NA	CASSEGTAGGFSNQPQHF	TGTGCCAGCAGTGAAGGGACAGCCGGGGGCTTTAGCAATCAGCCCCAGCATTTT
TRBV4-2	TRBJ2-2	NA	TRBD2	CASSQEAGAGALSGELFF	TGTGCCAGCAGCCAAGAGGCAGGCGCGGGAGCTTTAAGCGGGGAGCTGTTTTTT
TRBV6-6	TRBJ2-7	NA	NA	CASSYGHRGFEQYF	TGTGCCAGCAGTTACGGACACCGGGGTTTCGAGCAGTACTTC
TRBV28	TRBJ1-1	once	NA	CASTQGRSTEAFF	TGTGCCAGCACCCAGGGACGCTCGACTGAAGCTTTCTTT
TRBV28	TRBJ1-2	NA	NA	CASSFSGNYGYTF	TGTGCCAGCAGTTTCAGTGGGAACTATGGCTACACCTTC
TRBV28	TRBJ2-2	NA	TRBD2	CASSLRLAGGTGELFF	TGTGCCAGCAGTTTACGTCTAGCGGGAGGAACCGGGGAGCTGTTTTTT
TRBV6-1	TRBJ1-1	NA	NA	CASSEEGGTTEAFF	TGTGCCAGCAGTGAAGAGGGAGGGACGACTGAAGCTTTCTTT
TRBV28	TRBJ2-7	NA	TRBD1	CASSFRDRGYEQYF	TGTGCCAGCAGCTTCCGGGACAGGGGGTACGAGCAGTACTTC
TRBV28	TRBJ1-5	NA	NA	CASSSVNSNQPQHF	TGTGCCAGCAGTTCAGTTAATAGCAATCAGCCCCAGCATTTT
TRBV11-2	TRBJ2-1	once	NA	CASSSTSSYNEQFF	TGTGCCAGCAGCTCCACGAGCTCCTACAATGAGCAGTTCTTC
TRBV5-1	TRBJ2-3	NA	TRBD1	CASRQGNTDTQYF	TGCGCCTCCAGACAGGGAAACACAGATACGCAGTATTTT
TRBV5-1	TRBJ2-1	NA	NA	CASSLGHSGGGQFF	TGCGCCAGCAGCTTGGGACATAGCGGAGGAGGCCAGTTCTTC
TRBV7-9	TRBJ2-5	NA	TRBD1	CASSPQGVETQYF	TGTGCCAGCAGCCCACAGGGGGTGGAGACCCAGTACTTC
TRBV5-1	TRBJ1-1	few	NA	CASSRGDMTEAFF	TGCGCCAGCAGCAGAGGGGATATGACTGAAGCTTTCTTT
TRBV29-1	TRBJ2-7	NA	NA	CSVTGQTYEQYF	TGCAGCGTGACAGGACAGACCTACGAGCAGTACTTC
TRBV5-1	TRBJ2-2	NA	NA	CASSLVGVDTGELFF	TGCGCCAGCAGCTTGGTAGGGGTTGACACCGGGGAGCTGTTTTTT
TRBV5-1	TRBJ2-7	NA	NA	CASSDGSYEQYF	TGCGCCAGCAGTGACGGCTCCTACGAGCAGTACTTC
TRBV10-3	TRBJ2-1	NA	NA	CAISERGYNEQFF	TGTGCCATCAGTGAGAGGGGCTACAATGAGCAGTTCTTC
TRBV6-6	TRBJ1-1	NA	NA	CASSLVKGNTEAFF	TGTGCCAGCAGCCTTGTAAAGGGGAACACTGAAGCTTTCTTT
TRBV6-1	TRBJ2-1	NA	TRBD2	CASSAITSGRANEQFF	TGTGCCAGCAGTGCCATTACTAGCGGGAGGGCCAATGAGCAGTTCTTC
TRBV28	TRBJ1-2	NA	TRBD1	CASSLHRGRNYGYTF	TGTGCCAGCAGTTTACACAGGGGGAGAAACTATGGCTACACCTTC
TRBV5-1	TRBJ2-6	few	NA	CASGETGANVLTF	TGCGCCAGCGGGGAGACTGGGGCCAACGTCCTGACTTTC
TRBV19	TRBJ2-2	few	TRBD1	CASRDRYSTGELFF	TGTGCCAGCAGGGACAGGTATAGCACCGGGGAGCTGTTTTTT
TRBV5-1	TRBJ2-1	NA	TRBD2	CASSLAYGSGGEQFF	TGCGCCAGCAGCTTGGCCTACGGGAGCGGGGGTGAGCAGTTCTTC
TRBV7-9	TRBJ1-2	NA	NA	CASSLGRGDYGYTF	TGTGCCAGCAGCTTAGGCAGGGGTGACTATGGCTACACCTTC
TRBV5-1	TRBJ2-7	NA	TRBD2	CASSVAGRFGDEQYF	TGCGCCAGCAGCGTAGCGGGAAGGTTCGGGGACGAGCAGTACTTC
TRBV28	TRBJ2-3	NA	TRBD2	CASSLASGSTDTQYF	TGTGCCAGCAGTTTGGCTAGCGGTAGCACAGATACGCAGTATTTT
TRBV4-1	TRBJ1-2	NA	NA	CASSPYHRAEGYGYTF	TGCGCCAGCAGCCCGTATCACAGGGCGGAGGGATATGGCTACACCTTC
TRBV5-1	TRBJ1-2	NA	NA	CASSDQAGTTIHGYTF	TGCGCCAGCAGCGACCAAGCCGGGACAACTATACATGGCTACACCTTC
TRBV5-1	TRBJ1-1	NA	NA	CASSLEGRGTEAFF	TGCGCCAGCAGCTTGGAGGGACGGGGGACTGAAGCTTTCTTT
TRBV6-1	TRBJ2-2	once	TRBD1	CASSEGGTGSISNTGELFF	TGTGCCAGCAGTGAAGGAGGGACAGGGAGTATTTCGAACACCGGGGAGCTGTTTTTT
TRBV6-6	TRBJ1-1	NA	TRBD1	CASSRRQGRNTEAFF	TGTGCCAGCAGTAGACGACAGGGGAGGAACACTGAAGCTTTCTTT
TRBV6-1	TRBJ2-7	NA	NA	CASSGRGLSYEQYF	TGTGCCAGCAGTGGCCGGGGTCTCTCCTACGAGCAGTACTTC
TRBV5-1	TRBJ2-3	NA	NA	CASSLGAELSTDTQYF	TGCGCCAGCAGCTTGGGAGCAGAGCTTAGCACAGATACGCAGTATTTT
TRBV28	TRBJ2-1	NA	TRBD1	CASSPLTGNAVGDEQFF	TGTGCCAGCAGTCCCCTGACAGGGAATGCCGTGGGGGATGAGCAGTTCTTC
TRBV19	TRBJ2-1	NA	NA	CASSFGANNEQFF	TGTGCCAGTAGTTTCGGGGCTAACAATGAGCAGTTCTTC
TRBV7-8	TRBJ1-1	NA	TRBD1	CASSLKTGWRQGEVKAFF	TGTGCCAGCAGCTTAAAGACGGGTTGGCGGCAGGGGGAGGTTAAAGCTTTCTTT
TRBV6-1	TRBJ1-2	NA	NA	CASSEAGVPIRYTF	TGTGCCAGCAGTGAGGCGGGAGTCCCTATTCGCTACACCTTC